Below are 11 T cell receptor beta chains sequenced from a single sample in a study of cytomegalovirus exposure and HLA in healthy donors. The PCR employed 60 Vbeta primers together with 13 Jbeta primers. Produced via immunoSEQ multiplex PCR; TCRdb's table is partial and in-frame only. The data hold approximately 79,000 clones, with 78% observed a single time. Sequencing input: PBMCs. The receptors here all came from a male donor in good health and CMV-seropositive.

The V gene is TRBV27, the J gene TRBJ2-2; 9 bases align to TRBD2. Germline V gene data show CDR1 as MNHEY and CDR2 as SMNVEV (reference sequence). The V segment lost 2 bases and the J segment 7 bases; nucleotides outside the gene matches: 8. CDR3 length equals 16 residues. In nucleotides, the CDR3 is TGTGCCAGCAGTTTACTTGGCGGGGGGGGAGTCGGGGAGCTGTTTTTT. This gives the protein CASSLLGGGGVGELFF.

V gene TRBV12-2 combines with J gene TRBJ1-6; the table's D gene call, TRBD1, was not cross checked with the DNA. TRBV12-2 is a pseudogene locus. The CDR3 length is 18 residues. The CDR3 DNA follows: TGTGCAAGTCGCTCAATCGGACAGGGGAATTTAGTCGGCTCACCCCTCCACTTT. Its protein is CASRSIGQGNLVGSPLHF.

V is TRBV7-3 and J is TRBJ2-1, with 11 bases fitting TRBD2. The germline gives CDR1 SGHTA, CDR2 FQGTGA. V gave up 3 bases and J gave up 10 bases; unmatched junction bases: 5. There are 14 residues in the CDR3. The CDR3 DNA reads TGTGCCAGCAGCTTTTTTAGCGGGGGGGACGAGCAGTTCTTC. Residues: CASSFFSGGDEQFF.

The CDR3 spells CASSPQSTEAFF. DNA for the CDR3: TGTGCCAGTAGCCCACAGAGCACTGAAGCTTTCTTT. The chain carries TRBV19 and TRBJ1-1; the D is unclear. This CDR3 contains 12 residues. From germline, CDR1 is LNHDA and CDR2 SQIVND (reference sequence). V lost 6 bases to trimming and J lost 4 bases, with 9 bases between them.

The V and J genes are TRBV10-2 and TRBJ2-7, with D tentatively TRBD2 (5 bases). The germline V gene encodes CDR1 WSHSY and CDR2 SAAADI. V lost 3 bases to trimming and J lost 6 bases, with 15 bases between them. There are 14 residues in the CDR3. CDR3 loop: CASSETSFSSEQYF. The CDR3 DNA reads TGCGCCAGCAGTGAAACTAGTTTCAGTTCCGAGCAGTACTTC.

The chain combines TRBV7-3 with TRBJ2-3, with 11 bases matching TRBD1. The CDR3 loop spans 16 amino acids. V shed 5 bases and J 4 bases; nucleotides not matched to a gene: 8. Germline V lookup: CDR1 SGHTA, CDR2 FQGTGA. The CDR3 reads CASSRRGQGAADTQYF. The CDR3, as DNA: TGTGCCAGCAGCAGAAGAGGACAGGGGGCGGCAGATACGCAGTATTTT.

This clone was recorded a few times. The chain uses TRBV4-1 and TRBJ1-1; perhaps TRBD1 as D (6 bases). V lost 0 bases to trimming and J lost 1 base, with 21 bases between them. Germline V gives CDR1 MGHRA, CDR2 YSYEKL. CDR3 length: 19 amino acids. DNA of the CDR3: TGCGCCAGCAGCCAAGAATTGGGAACAGGGCACTACTCGAACACTGAAGCTTTCTTT. Encoded protein: CASSQELGTGHYSNTEAFF.

The chain has TRBV9 and TRBJ2-5; 10 bases map to TRBD2. The CDR3 is 18 residues long. Looked up from germline, CDR1 is SGDLS and CDR2 is YYNGEE. V shed 0 bases and J 5 bases; nucleotides not matched to a gene: 13. The CDR3 sequence: CASSVGIYSGGARETQYF. CDR3 DNA: TGTGCCAGCAGCGTAGGGATTTACAGCGGGGGGGCAAGGGAGACCCAGTACTTC.

The chain joins TRBV5-1 to TRBJ2-1; TRBD2 might be the D (6 bases). Trimming took off 5 bases at V and 5 bases at J, with 11 bases between the two ends. This CDR3 spans 13 amino acids. Per germline, CDR1 SGHRS and CDR2 YFSETQ. CDR3 DNA: TGCGCCAGCAGGTGGGGGGAAAACAATGAGCAGTTCTTC. It encodes CASRWGENNEQFF.

Of note for this clone: The identical CDR3 is also encoded by other nucleotide sequences in the sample. CDR3 in DNA: TGTGCCAGCAGCTTAGCGGGGGGGGATACGCAGTATTTT. Protein sequence: CASSLAGGDTQYF. V and J are TRBV7-2 and TRBJ2-3, with TRBD2 matching 7 bases. This CDR3 region has 13 residues. CDR1 is SGHTA, CDR2 FQGNSA, per germline. V shed 0 bases and J 6 bases; nucleotides not matched to a gene: 0.

In nucleotides, the CDR3 is TGCGCCAGCGGATGGACAGGGTCCCACGAGCAGTACTTC. Its translation: CASGWTGSHEQYF. V usage is TRBV5-1 and J usage is TRBJ2-7; 8 nucleotides line up with TRBD1. CDR1 and CDR2 from the germline V gene are SGHRS and YFSETQ. Trimming removed 7 bases from V and 5 bases from J; junction bases left unmatched: 8. This CDR3 spans 13 amino acids.